A selection of T cell receptor beta chains follows, all from one sample in a study of identical twins. Each CDR3 protein is one row after TCRdb ran MiXCR on the 5' RACE reads. Of about 520,000 distinct CDR3 sequences listed, less than 25% are singletons. A further study also used this sample, focusing on T cells expressing NK-cell markers.

The sample comprised CD4+ T cells sorted from blood. These TCRs come from a woman aged 18-29 years in good health. The CDR3 runs from the conserved cysteine through the conserved F or W. The D gene is left open where the match is weak. Only some rows state a clone size, as once, few, many or a class for expanded clones.

clone size,CDR3 length,J gene,V gene,D gene,CDR3 DNA,CDR3 protein
few,13,TRBJ2-1,TRBV9,.,TGTGCCAGCAGCGTAGGCGTTATGGGGGAGCAGTTCTTC,CASSVGVMGEQFF
.,16,TRBJ2-5,TRBV5-1,TRBD2,TGCGCCAGCAGCTTGATTGGCCTAGCGGGGCAAGAGACCCAGTACTTC,CASSLIGLAGQETQYF
many,14,TRBJ2-1,TRBV12-3/TRBV12-4,.,TGTGCCAGCAGTTCCCTGACCGGAATCGATGAGCAGTTCTTC,CASSSLTGIDEQFF
.,15,TRBJ1-1,TRBV27,TRBD1,TGTGCCAGCAGTTTATCCGGACAGGCGAACACTGAAGCTTTCTTT,CASSLSGQANTEAFF
.,12,TRBJ2-1,TRBV7-9,.,TGTGCCAGCAGCTTTGGGGCACTGGAGATCTTCTTC,CASSFGALEIFF
few,12,TRBJ2-7,TRBV12-3/TRBV12-4,TRBD2,TGTGCCAGCAGTCCAGGGACTAACGAGCAGTACTTC,CASSPGTNEQYF
few,16,TRBJ2-1,TRBV20-1,TRBD2,TGCAGTGCTCCGAAGAGAGCGGGAGGGCCGACGCATGAGCAGTTCTTC,CSAPKRAGGPTHEQFF
few,15,TRBJ2-3,TRBV5-5,.,TGTGCCAGCACCCTCATTGCAGTTCACACAGATACGCAGTATTTT,CASTLIAVHTDTQYF
few,17,TRBJ2-3,TRBV7-3,TRBD2,TGTGCCAGCAGCCCAGGGACTAGCGGGGGATTCACAGATACGCAGTATTTT,CASSPGTSGGFTDTQYF
many,15,TRBJ2-5,TRBV20-1,TRBD1,TGCAGTGCTCCATTAGACAGGGGGCGGAGAGAGACCCAGTACTTC,CSAPLDRGRRETQYF
few,16,TRBJ2-1,TRBV4-2,.,TGTGCCAGCAGCCTCTCCCGACTACTAGCAGTTAATGAGCAGTTCTTC,CASSLSRLLAVNEQFF
.,14,TRBJ2-7,TRBV9,.,TGTGCCAGCAGCGTAGACGTAGATTCCTACGAGCAGTACTTC,CASSVDVDSYEQYF
once,14,TRBJ1-4,TRBV10-2,.,TGCGCCAGCAAACACAGCGCAACTAATGAAAAACTGTTTTTT,CASKHSATNEKLFF
few,13,TRBJ2-7,TRBV9,TRBD2,TGTGCCAGCAGCGCTAGTACTAGCGGCGAGCAGTACTTC,CASSASTSGEQYF
.,15,TRBJ2-1,TRBV5-6,TRBD2,TGTGCCAGCAGCCCACATGTAGCGGGAGTGGATGAGCAGTTCTTC,CASSPHVAGVDEQFF
many,12,TRBJ2-7,TRBV20-1,.,TGCAGTGCAAACGACAGATCCTACGAGCAGTACTTC,CSANDRSYEQYF
few,15,TRBJ1-1,TRBV10-3,.,TGTGCCATCAGTGAAGGTGCAGGAAAGAACACTGAAGCTTTCTTT,CAISEGAGKNTEAFF
.,14,TRBJ2-7,TRBV4-2,.,TGTGCCAGCAGCCAAGAGCAAGGTCCCTACGAGCAGTACTTC,CASSQEQGPYEQYF
.,15,TRBJ2-5,TRBV7-2,.,TGTGCCAGCAGCAGCACCTCAGGGCGATGGGAGACCCAGTACTTC,CASSSTSGRWETQYF
few,13,TRBJ1-1,TRBV4-1,.,TGCGCCAGCAGCCCGAACTTGGACCTAGGAGCTTTCTTT,CASSPNLDLGAFF
.,18,TRBJ2-6,TRBV7-3,.,TGTGCCAGCAGCTTGTTTGGTTTCGGAGGCTCTGGGGCCAACGTCCTGACTTTC,CASSLFGFGGSGANVLTF
few,15,TRBJ2-7,TRBV10-3,TRBD2,TGTGCCATCAGTGATTATGGGACTAGAGTCTACGAGCAGTACTTC,CAISDYGTRVYEQYF
.,16,TRBJ2-2,TRBV19,TRBD2,TGTGCCAGTAACCCGACTAGCGGGAGAGAATCCGGGGAGCTGTTTTTT,CASNPTSGRESGELFF
few,14,TRBJ1-1,TRBV7-9,TRBD1,TGTGCCAGCAGACAATGGGACAGGAACACTGAATCTTTCTTT,CASRQWDRNTESFF
.,14,TRBJ2-3,TRBV2,TRBD2,TGTGCCAGCATCGAGCGGGAGGGCCAGGATACGCAGTATTTT,CASIEREGQDTQYF
few,15,TRBJ2-5,TRBV5-1,.,TGCGCCAGCAGCGCACTACAGGGAAGCCAGGAGACCCAGTACTTC,CASSALQGSQETQYF
.,12,TRBJ1-5,TRBV20-1,.,TGCAGTGCTAGCGGGGGGCGCAGACCCCAGCATTTT,CSASGGRRPQHF
.,12,TRBJ1-2,TRBV20-1,TRBD1,TGCAGTGCTAAGACAGGGCCTTATGGCTACACCTTC,CSAKTGPYGYTF
few,15,TRBJ2-5,TRBV6-5,.,TGTGCCAGCAGTTACATGGGACATAGGATGGGGACCCAGTACTTC,CASSYMGHRMGTQYF
few,14,TRBJ2-1,TRBV20-1,.,TGCAGTGCTAGACACGCTGTCTCCTACAATGAGCAGTTCTTC,CSARHAVSYNEQFF
few,16,TRBJ1-5,TRBV12-5,TRBD1,TGTGCTAGTGGTCTGGCCGCAGGGGGCCTTGTGGAGCCCCAGCATTTT,CASGLAAGGLVEPQHF
few,11,TRBJ1-2,TRBV20-1,TRBD1,TGCAGTGCTTACAGGGGCGGTGGCTACACCTTC,CSAYRGGGYTF
few,16,TRBJ2-7,TRBV3-1,TRBD2,TGTGCCAGCAGCCAAGATGAAGCGGGGCTCCCCGACGAGCAGTACTTC,CASSQDEAGLPDEQYF
.,15,TRBJ1-1,TRBV7-9,TRBD1,TGTGCCAGCAGCGTCCGGGACAGTCTGAACACTGAAGCTTTCTTT,CASSVRDSLNTEAFF
few,15,TRBJ2-1,TRBV6-2/TRBV6-3,TRBD2,TGTGCCAGCAGATTAGAAAGACTAGCTGTGGATGAGCAGTTCTTC,CASRLERLAVDEQFF
few,15,TRBJ2-2,TRBV9,.,TGTGCCAGCAGCGTAGAACTAACGAACACCGGGGAGCTGTTTTTT,CASSVELTNTGELFF
.,12,TRBJ2-2,TRBV20-1,.,TGCAGTGCTAGGTGGGGGACCGGGGAGCTGTTTTTT,CSARWGTGELFF
.,19,TRBJ2-3,TRBV4-1,TRBD2,TGCGCCAGCAGCCAGTCCCCGGGGGCACTAGCGGGAGTTCCAGATACGCAGTATTTT,CASSQSPGALAGVPDTQYF
few,9,TRBJ1-1,TRBV6-7,.,TGTGCCAGCATCTCCCGGGCTTTCTTT,CASISRAFF
.,15,TRBJ1-2,TRBV4-3,.,TGCGCCAGCAGCCAAGGGGGGGCGTTCGGCTATGGCTACACCTTC,CASSQGGAFGYGYTF
.,13,TRBJ1-2,TRBV5-1,.,TGCGCCAGCAGCGTCGGAAAAGACTATGGCTACACCTTC,CASSVGKDYGYTF
.,16,TRBJ2-2,TRBV6-2/TRBV6-3,TRBD1,TGTGCCAGCAGCCCGACCGGGACAGGAAACACCGGGGAGCTGTTTTTT,CASSPTGTGNTGELFF
.,15,TRBJ2-6,TRBV6-5,.,TGTGCCAGCAGTTACTCCAGCCCTGGGGCCAACGTCCTGACTTTC,CASSYSSPGANVLTF
.,15,TRBJ2-7,TRBV4-3,.,TGCGCCAGCAGCCGACAAGATCTTTTGGGCAACGAGCAGTACTTC,CASSRQDLLGNEQYF
many,14,TRBJ1-4,TRBV5-5,TRBD1,TGTGCCAGCAGCTTGGGAACAGGGGGTGAAAAACTGTTTTTT,CASSLGTGGEKLFF
many,13,TRBJ1-1,TRBV20-1,TRBD1,TGCAGTGCAACAAGACAGGGGAACACTGAAGCTTTCTTT,CSATRQGNTEAFF
.,15,TRBJ2-7,TRBV12-3/TRBV12-4,TRBD1,TGTGCCAGCAGCCAGGACAGGTTTGGCTCCTACGAGCAGTACTTC,CASSQDRFGSYEQYF
few,13,TRBJ1-2,TRBV2,.,TGTGCCAGCAGCGCACAGGGACGAGGCGGCTACACCTTC,CASSAQGRGGYTF
.,15,TRBJ1-4,TRBV18,TRBD1,TGTGCCAGCTCAACTAGGACAGGCCTTAATGAAAAACTGTTTTTT,CASSTRTGLNEKLFF
few,14,TRBJ2-1,TRBV5-1,.,TGCGCCAGCAGCCCCGCGACTGTCAAAGATGAGCAGTTCTTC,CASSPATVKDEQFF
.,12,TRBJ2-3,TRBV20-1,.,TGCAGTGCGATTTGGGGAGTTGATACGCAGTATTTT,CSAIWGVDTQYF
few,14,TRBJ2-7,TRBV12-3/TRBV12-4,.,TGTGCCAGCAGTTTTACACCCTTTTTGCTCGAGCAGTACTTC,CASSFTPFLLEQYF
.,14,TRBJ1-1,TRBV19,.,TGTGCCAGTACTCCGGACAGATGGAACACTGAAGCTTTCTTT,CASTPDRWNTEAFF
few,15,TRBJ1-6,TRBV7-9,.,TGTGCCAGCAGCCTCCGGGACGGAGTAAATTCACCCCTCCACTTT,CASSLRDGVNSPLHF
few,12,TRBJ2-1,TRBV12-3/TRBV12-4,.,TGTGCCAGCAGTTTGAGTAGGCTAGCCCAGTTCTTC,CASSLSRLAQFF